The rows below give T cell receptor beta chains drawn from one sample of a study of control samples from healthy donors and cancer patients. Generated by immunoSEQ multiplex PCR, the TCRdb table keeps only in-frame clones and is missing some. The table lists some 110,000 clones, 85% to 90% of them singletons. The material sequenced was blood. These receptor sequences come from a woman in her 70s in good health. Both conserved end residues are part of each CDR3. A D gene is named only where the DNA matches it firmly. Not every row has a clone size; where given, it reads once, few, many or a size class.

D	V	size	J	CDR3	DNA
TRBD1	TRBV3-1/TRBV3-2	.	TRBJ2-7	CASSQVQGTDFSYEQYF	TGTGCCAGCAGCCAAGTTCAGGGGACAGACTTCTCCTACGAGCAGTACTTC
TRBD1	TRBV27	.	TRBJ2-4	CASRPRPQGLNIQYF	TGTGCCAGCAGGCCCCGCCCACAGGGGTTAAACATTCAGTACTTC
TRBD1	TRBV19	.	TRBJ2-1	CASSLGTAYNEQFF	TGTGCCAGTAGTTTAGGGACAGCCTACAATGAGCAGTTCTTC
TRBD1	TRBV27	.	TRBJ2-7	CASSPGTGYEQYF	TGTGCCAGCAGTCCGGGGACAGGCTACGAGCAGTACTTC
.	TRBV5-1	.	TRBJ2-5	CASSLGQLQGAQYF	TGCGCCAGCAGCTTGGGACAACTTCAAGGCGCCCAGTACTTC
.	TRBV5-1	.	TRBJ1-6	CASSLGPDYNSPLHF	TGCGCCAGCAGCTTGGGGCCAGACTATAATTCACCCCTCCACTTT
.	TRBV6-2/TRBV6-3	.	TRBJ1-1	CASTPRGSSMNTEAFF	TGTGCCAGCACCCCCAGGGGAAGTAGCATGAACACTGAAGCTTTCTTT
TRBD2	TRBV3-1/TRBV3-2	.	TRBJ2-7	CASSQLAGYEQYF	TGTGCCAGCAGCCAATTAGCGGGCTACGAGCAGTACTTC
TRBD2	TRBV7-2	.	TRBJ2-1	CASSLGPSGGANYNEQFF	TGTGCCAGCAGCTTAGGTCCGAGCGGGGGGGCAAACTACAATGAGCAGTTCTTC
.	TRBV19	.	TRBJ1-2	CASSILGGVGDGYTF	TGTGCCAGTAGTATTTTAGGAGGGGTTGGAGATGGCTACACCTTC
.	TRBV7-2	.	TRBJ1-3	CASSLGRATGNTIYF	TGTGCCAGCAGCTTAGGGAGGGCTACAGGAAACACCATATATTTT
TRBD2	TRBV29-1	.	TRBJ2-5	CSVEDRGAGEHKETQYF	TGCAGCGTTGAAGATCGCGGTGCGGGGGAGCATAAAGAGACCCAGTACTTC
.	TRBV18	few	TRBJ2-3	CASSPSITDTQYF	TGTGCCAGCTCACCAAGCATCACAGATACGCAGTATTTT
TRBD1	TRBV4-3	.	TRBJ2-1	CASSQEDRGWANEQFF	TGCGCCAGCAGCCAAGAAGACAGGGGGTGGGCCAATGAGCAGTTCTTC
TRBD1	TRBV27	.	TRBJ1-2	CASSTANLGRGRTNYGYTF	TGTGCCAGCAGCACCGCGAACCTGGGCAGGGGGCGAACTAACTATGGCTACACCTTC
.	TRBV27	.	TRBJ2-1	CASSYNSRSYNEQFF	TGTGCCAGCAGTTATAATTCTCGCTCCTACAATGAGCAGTTCTTC
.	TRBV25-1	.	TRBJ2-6	CASSESGANVLTF	TGTGCCAGCAGTGAGTCTGGGGCCAACGTCCTGACTTTC
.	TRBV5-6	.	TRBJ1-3	CASSLRGSFPGGTGNTIYF	TGTGCCAGCAGCTTGAGAGGGTCTTTCCCCGGGGGCACTGGAAACACCATATATTTT
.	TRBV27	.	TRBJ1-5	CASSLRYSNQPQHF	TGTGCCAGCAGTTTACGGTATAGCAATCAGCCCCAGCATTTT
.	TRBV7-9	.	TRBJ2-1	CASSLATDKWSYNEQFF	TGTGCCAGCAGCTTAGCGACAGACAAGTGGAGCTACAATGAGCAGTTCTTC
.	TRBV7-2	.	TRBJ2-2	CASSLVTGELFF	TGTGCCAGCAGCTTAGTTACCGGGGAGCTGTTTTTT
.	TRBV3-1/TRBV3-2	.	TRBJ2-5	CASSQGAWGETQYF	TGTGCCAGCAGCCAAGGCGCCTGGGGAGAGACCCAGTACTTC
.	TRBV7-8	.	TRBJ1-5	CASSSLAGHLTF	TGTGCCAGCAGCTCGCTAGCGGGACATCTAACTTTT
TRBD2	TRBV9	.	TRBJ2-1	CASSVTSGGYNEQFF	TGTGCCAGCAGCGTGACTAGCGGGGGTTACAATGAGCAGTTCTTC
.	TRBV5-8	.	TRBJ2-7	CASSFGPIYEQYF	TGTGCCAGCAGCTTTGGACCTATCTACGAGCAGTACTTC
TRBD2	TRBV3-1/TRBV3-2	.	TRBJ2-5	CASSLSGGTPETQYF	TGTGCCAGCAGCCTTAGCGGGGGCACGCCTGAGACCCAGTACTTC
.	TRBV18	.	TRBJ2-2	CASSANGPLNTGELFF	TGTGCCAGCTCCGCAAATGGCCCTTTGAACACCGGGGAGCTGTTTTTT
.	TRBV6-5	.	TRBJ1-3	CASRVGLESGNTIYF	TGTGCCAGCAGGGTGGGATTGGAATCAGGAAACACCATATATTTT
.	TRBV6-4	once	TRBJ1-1	CASRSHMNTEAFF	TGTGCCAGCAGATCTCACATGAACACTGAAGCTTTCTTT